This T cell receptor (beta chain) is from a study of T cell repertoires in aging, cancer and after chemotherapy. Study as a whole: Patients with chronic lymphocytic leukemia were sampled before and after fludarabine- or bendamustine-based chemotherapy. The whole study produced a dataset of roughly 8.6 million TCR reads. Study-wide results and caveats: Age-matched healthy donors had significantly more diverse, less clonal blood TCR repertoires than untreated cancer patients. Loss of evenness, beyond lost richness, contributed to age-related TCR diversity decline in cancer patients.

Trimming at V came to 6 bases and at J to 4 bases, leaving 9 bases not matched to a gene. The CDR3 runs 14 residues. Germline V gene data show CDR1 as MNHEY and CDR2 as SVGAGI. Multiplex touch-down PCR with TRB-A/B primers amplified rearranged V-D-J TRB sequences. Via MiXCR, TCRdb re-called the multiplex PCR reads, giving one row per CDR3 protein. The table records about 6,600 distinct CDR3 sequences, roughly 31% of them present only once. This clonotype was picked up a small number of times. Its antigen is not known. The template was genomic DNA from peripheral blood, not RNA. This TCR came from a human donor with a blood cancer. The donor label of this sample is uncertain. This sequence joins TRBV6-5 and TRBJ2-7; 7 bases are shared with TRBD1. The sequenced material came from blood. CDR3 bases: TGTGCCAGCAGGTCCTACGACAGGGATTACGAGCAGTACTTC. Translated, it gives CASRSYDRDYEQYF.